These 10 T cell receptor beta chains originate from one sample sequenced in a study of T cell repertoires in aging, cancer and after chemotherapy (dated by TCRdb to between 2018 and 2020). Data came from an Illumina MiSeq. Multiplex touch-down PCR with a mixed TRB-A/B primer pool was used to amplify rearranged TRB sequences covering the V, D and J segments. The public reads were reprocessed in TCRdb via fastp at Q25 and MiXCR, keeping in-frame beta chains. Each CDR3 protein appears once, grouped with its most common genes and DNA. The sample records approximately 3,300 distinct CDR3 sequences, nearly 45% of which are singletons. The ten largest clones represent around 3.1% of the sample. Instead of sorted cells or RNA, genomic DNA extracted from peripheral blood served as the source for amplifying TCR beta rearrangements. Sequenced: blood. The receptors here all came from a human donor with a solid tumor.

J is TRBJ2-5 and V is TRBV7-6; 9 nucleotides line up with TRBD1. This CDR3 region has 14 residues. In germline, CDR1 is SGHVS, CDR2 FNYEAQ. J lost 3 bases, V lost 4 bases, and 3 bases had no gene match. The CDR3, as DNA: TGTGCCAGCAGCTCGGGACAGGGAGAAGAGACCCAGTACTTC. Its translation is CASSSGQGEETQYF.

V gene TRBV6-1 combines with J gene TRBJ1-1; TRBD1 matches at 7 bases. CDR3 length: 13 residues. Germline CDR1 MNHNS, CDR2 SASEGT. V shed 3 bases, J shed 10 bases, and the junction held 8 bases outside the gene matches. The CDR3 loop is CASSDYRGGSAFF. CDR3 DNA sequence: TGTGCCAGCAGTGACTACAGGGGAGGGTCAGCTTTCTTT.

This clonotype was counted between two and nine times. This chain uses TRBV7-2 with TRBJ1-6; D unresolved. This CDR3 is built from 16 residues. V was pared by 3 bases and J by 0 bases, with 9 bases between. Germline assignment: CDR1 SGHTA and CDR2 FQGNSA. CDR3 amino acids: CASSFYESSYNSPLHF. CDR3 bases: TGTGCCAGCAGCTTCTACGAAAGCTCCTATAATTCACCCCTCCACTTT.

This clonotype showed up just a few times. The chain has TRBV7-2 and TRBJ1-3, with D possibly matching TRBD1 (5 bases). V lost 5 bases to trimming and J lost 0 bases, with 11 bases between them. This CDR3 is 15 amino acids long. From germline, CDR1 is SGHTA and CDR2 FQGNSA. CDR3 nucleotides: TGTGCCAGCAGCCCTTGGGGGGACTCTGGAAACACCATATATTTT. Protein: CASSPWGDSGNTIYF. Combining the CDR3 with reference TRBV7-2 and TRBJ1-3 gives the whole variable domain GAGVSQSPSNKVTEKGKDVELRCDPISGHTALYWYRQSLGQGLEFLIYFQGNSAPDKSGLPSDRFSAERTGGSVSTLTIQRTQQEDSAVYLCASSPWGDSGNTIYFGEGSWLTVV.

With regard to this clonotype: Its ends do not fully match the called genes, so a read error is possible. This rearrangement joins TRBV29-1 to TRBJ2-3; 9 bases agree with TRBD1. The CDR3 length is 14 residues. Germline V lookup: CDR1 SQVTM, CDR2 ANQGSEA. CDR3 sequence reads: CSVRDRVVTDMQYF. The DNA of the CDR3 is TGCAGCGTTCGGGACAGGGTGGTCACAGATATGCAGTATTTT.

Only a few counts were recorded for this clonotype. The V and J genes are TRBV7-9 and TRBJ2-7, with D possibly matching TRBD1 (5 bases). V lost 2 bases, J lost 6 bases, and 5 bases lay in between. Looked up from germline, CDR1 is SEHNR and CDR2 is FQNEAQ (reference sequence). The CDR3 is made up of 11 amino acids. CDR3 protein: CASSLQGEQYF. The CDR3 nucleotides are TGTGCCAGCAGCTTACAGGGCGAGCAGTACTTC.

CDR3 loop: CASSSTGESSGNTIYF. The DNA of the CDR3 is TGTGCCAGCAGTTCGACAGGGGAGAGCTCTGGAAACACCATATATTTT. This rearrangement joins TRBV28 to TRBJ1-3, with TRBD1 matching 8 bases. The trim removed 4 bases at V and 0 bases at J, leaving 5 bases unmatched. Germline lookup yields CDR1 MDHEN and CDR2 SYDVKM. CDR3 length: 16 residues.

This clonotype was counted between two and nine times. Sequence at one end of the junction differs from germline and may be a read error. This sequence joins TRBV12-3 or TRBV12-4 and TRBJ2-1; TRBD2 agrees at 16 bases. The CDR3 runs 14 residues. CDR3 bases: TGTGCCAGCAGCCCGGGACTAGCGGGGGGGCGGCGGATCTTC. Its translation is CASSPGLAGGRRIF.

J is TRBJ2-5 and V is TRBV7-9; the match to TRBD2 covers 8 bases. J lost 4 bases, V lost 1 base, and 8 bases had no gene match. This CDR3 has 16 amino acids. Germline assignment: CDR1 SEHNR and CDR2 FQNEAQ (reference sequence). In DNA, the CDR3 is TGTGCCAGCAGCTTAGGGGCTAGCGGGTGGAGAGAGACCCAGTACTTC. Translating it yields CASSLGASGWRETQYF.

This clonotype was detected only a few times. V and J are TRBV7-2 and TRBJ1-6; D is undetermined. The CDR3 totals 14 residues. Looked up from germline, CDR1 is SGHTA and CDR2 is FQGNSA. Trimming shortened V by 2 bases and J by 9 bases, and 11 bases separated the two germline ends. CDR3 bases: TGTGCCAGCAGCTTACCCCCATCGGGTTCACCCCTCCACTTT. Amino acids: CASSLPPSGSPLHF.